This T cell receptor beta chain was identified during a study of neurological immune-mediated disorders. CDR1 and CDR2 from the germline V gene are SGHDN and FVKESK. The CDR3 sequence is 13 residues long. V was clipped by 5 bases and J by 4 bases, with 11 bases between them. 5'RACE with 10-nucleotide random UMIs produced the cDNA. TCRdb reprocessed the 5' RACE reads with MiXCR, giving one entry per CDR3 protein. Among about 71,000 distinct CDR3 sequences listed, 4.5% to 5.5% were seen once. The unsorted libraries were produced from 2 million PBMCs held at -80 C. There are many counts of this clonotype. Its antigen is undetermined. Study-level findings and limits: No link was found between any clinical or MRI feature and the multiple sclerosis repertoire cluster.

The clonotype originates from a man between 25 and 39 years old with multiple sclerosis. Material: PBMCs. The V and J genes are TRBV14 and TRBJ1-1; D gene unclear. CDR3 in DNA: TGTGCCAGCAGCAACTCGCCGGGCACTGAAGCTTTCTTT. Translated, it gives CASSNSPGTEAFF.